This TCR beta chain was identified during a study of blood T cells in healthy people across ages. The V and J ends lost 1 base and 2 bases, in that order; junction bases with no gene match: 6. The CDR3 totals 16 residues. Germline loops: CDR1 MGHRA, CDR2 YSYEKL. With a J-beta primer mix and a sample-barcoded 5' primer, a second PCR ran 7 to 11 cycles. Using its own MiXCR run on the 5' RACE reads, TCRdb lists one record per CDR3 protein. The repertoire includes approximately 1.5 million distinct CDR3 sequences, about 31% of them detected once, and 10% to 12% sits in the top ten. Only a few counts were recorded for this clonotype.

The J gene is TRBJ2-7, the V gene TRBV4-1; 9 nucleotides line up with TRBD2. This sequence was found in a woman in her 30s in good health. The specimen sequenced was blood. Written as DNA, the CDR3 is TGCGCCAGCAGCCAAGGATCTAGCGGGACTCCCTACGAGCAGTACTTC. It is translated as CASSQGSSGTPYEQYF.